The clone carrying this TCR beta chain was seen just once. The target antigen is unknown. The sample is drawn from a study of cytomegalovirus exposure and HLA in healthy donors. In the study overall: In an earlier analysis, 90 million to 130 million unique TCR beta sequences were found from 150 million to 200 million T cells.

Unmatched junction bases numbered 9, after V lost 5 bases and J lost 1 base. Germline V gene lookup returns CDR1 MDHEN and CDR2 SYDVKM. This CDR3 is 16 amino acids long. Findings of the study overall: About 87% or about 30% of the time was how often most TCR beta V segments were productive, according to an earlier analysis. According to the study, roughly 160 TCR beta chains were cytomegalovirus-associated. TCR beta V- and J-gene trimming was later associated with a missense DCLRE1C variant.

The PCR had 60 Vbeta and 13 Jbeta primers. The data were produced by immunoSEQ multiplex PCR, yet TCRdb's version contains in-frame clones alone and is incomplete. Here the sample spans about 140,000 clones, 80% to 85% being singletons. The sequence came from a female donor in good health and CMV-seronegative. Source material: PBMCs. The chain uses TRBV28 and TRBJ2-7; 9 positions agree with TRBD1. The CDR3 spells CASSNRQGDWSYEQYF. CDR3 DNA sequence: TGTGCCAGCAGTAATCGACAGGGGGACTGGTCCTACGAGCAGTACTTC.